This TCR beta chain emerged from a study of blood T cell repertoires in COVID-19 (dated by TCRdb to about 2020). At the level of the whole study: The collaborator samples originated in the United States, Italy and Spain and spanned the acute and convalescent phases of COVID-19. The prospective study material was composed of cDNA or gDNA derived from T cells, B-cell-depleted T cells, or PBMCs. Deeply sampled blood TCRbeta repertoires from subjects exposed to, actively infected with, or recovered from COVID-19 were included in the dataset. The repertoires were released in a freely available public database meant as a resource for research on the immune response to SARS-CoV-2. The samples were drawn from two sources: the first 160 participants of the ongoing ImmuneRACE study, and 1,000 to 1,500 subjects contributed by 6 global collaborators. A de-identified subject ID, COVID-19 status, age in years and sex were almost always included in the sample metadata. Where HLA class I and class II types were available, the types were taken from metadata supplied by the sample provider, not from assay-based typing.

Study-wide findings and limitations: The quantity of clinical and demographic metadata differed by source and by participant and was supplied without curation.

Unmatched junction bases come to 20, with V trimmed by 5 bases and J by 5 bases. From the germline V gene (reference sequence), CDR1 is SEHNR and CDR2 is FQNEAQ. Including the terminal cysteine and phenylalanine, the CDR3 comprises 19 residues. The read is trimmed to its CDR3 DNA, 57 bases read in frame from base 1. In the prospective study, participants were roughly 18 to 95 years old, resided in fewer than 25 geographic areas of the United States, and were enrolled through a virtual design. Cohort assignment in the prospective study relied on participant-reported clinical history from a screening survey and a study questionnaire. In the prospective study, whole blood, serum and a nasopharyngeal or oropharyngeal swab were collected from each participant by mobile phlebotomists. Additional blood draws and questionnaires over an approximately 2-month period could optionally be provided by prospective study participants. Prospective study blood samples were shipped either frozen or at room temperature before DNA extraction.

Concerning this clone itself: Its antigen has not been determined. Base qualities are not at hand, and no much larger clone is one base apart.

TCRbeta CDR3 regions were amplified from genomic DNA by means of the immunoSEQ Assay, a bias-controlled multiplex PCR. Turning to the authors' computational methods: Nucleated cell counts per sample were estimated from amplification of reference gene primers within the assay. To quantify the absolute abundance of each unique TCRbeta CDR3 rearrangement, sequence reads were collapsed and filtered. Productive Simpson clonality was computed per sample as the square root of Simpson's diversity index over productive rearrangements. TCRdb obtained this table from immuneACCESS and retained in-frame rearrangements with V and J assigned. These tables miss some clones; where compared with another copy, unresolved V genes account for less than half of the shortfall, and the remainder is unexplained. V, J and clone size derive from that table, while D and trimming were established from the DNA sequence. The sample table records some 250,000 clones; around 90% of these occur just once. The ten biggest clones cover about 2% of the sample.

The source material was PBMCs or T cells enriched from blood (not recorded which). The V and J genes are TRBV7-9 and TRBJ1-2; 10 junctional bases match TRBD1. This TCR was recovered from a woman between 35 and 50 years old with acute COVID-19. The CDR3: CASSPFPLFTGTGVYGYTF. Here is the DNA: TGTGCCAGCAGCCCATTCCCCCTATTCACCGGGACAGGGGTTTATGGCTACACCTTC.